The TCR beta chain under discussion was sequenced for a study of blood T cells in healthy people across ages. Germline CDR1 and CDR2: DFQATT and SNEGSKA (reference sequence). Trimming at V came to 3 bases and at J to 8 bases, leaving 7 bases not matched to a gene. This CDR3 is 13 amino acids long. For the second PCR, which ran for roughly 7 to 11 cycles, a sample-barcoded 5' primer and a J-beta primer mix were used. A single record per CDR3 protein comes from TCRdb applying MiXCR to the 5' RACE reads. In the table there are over a million distinct CDR3 sequences, about 23% of which are singletons. These data also formed part of another study, on T cells of mothers and their children.

J is TRBJ1-2 and V is TRBV20-1, with 9 bases aligning to TRBD1. The TCR comes from a girl under 10 years old in good health. The sequenced sample was blood. The CDR3 nucleotides are TGCAGTGCTAGGCCACAGGGGGCGCAAGGCTACACCTTC. Its translation: CSARPQGAQGYTF.